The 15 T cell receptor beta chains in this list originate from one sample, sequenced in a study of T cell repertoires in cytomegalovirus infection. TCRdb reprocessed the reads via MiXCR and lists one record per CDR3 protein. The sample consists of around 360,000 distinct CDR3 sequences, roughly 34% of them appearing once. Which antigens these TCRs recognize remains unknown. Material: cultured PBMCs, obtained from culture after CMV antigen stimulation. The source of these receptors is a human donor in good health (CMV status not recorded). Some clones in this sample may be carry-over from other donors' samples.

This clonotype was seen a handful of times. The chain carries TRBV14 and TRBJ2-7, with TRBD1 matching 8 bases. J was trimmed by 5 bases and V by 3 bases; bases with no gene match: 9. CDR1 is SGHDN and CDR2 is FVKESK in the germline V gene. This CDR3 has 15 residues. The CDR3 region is CASSQREDREDEQYF. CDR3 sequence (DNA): TGTGCCAGCAGCCAGAGGGAGGACAGGGAAGACGAGCAGTACTTC.

CDR3 coding DNA: TGTGCCAGCAGTTTATCGATCGACGACACTGAAGCTTTCTTT. Residues: CASSLSIDDTEAFF. The gene calls are TRBV27 and TRBJ1-1; D gene ambiguous. Trimming took off 0 bases at V and 3 bases at J, with 8 bases between the two ends. The CDR3 has 14 residues. Per the germline V gene, CDR1 is MNHEY and CDR2 is SMNVEV (reference sequence).

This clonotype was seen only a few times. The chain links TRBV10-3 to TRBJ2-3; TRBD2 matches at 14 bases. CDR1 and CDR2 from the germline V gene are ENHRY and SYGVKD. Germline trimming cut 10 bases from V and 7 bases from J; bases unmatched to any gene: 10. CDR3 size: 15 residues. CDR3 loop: CATAQTSGRAYTQYF. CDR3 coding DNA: TGTGCCACCGCTCAGACTAGCGGGAGGGCATATACGCAGTATTTT.

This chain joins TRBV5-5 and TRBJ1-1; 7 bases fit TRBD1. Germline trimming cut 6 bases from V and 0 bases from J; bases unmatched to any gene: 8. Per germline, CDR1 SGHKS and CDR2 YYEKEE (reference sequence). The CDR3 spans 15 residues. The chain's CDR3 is CASTLTQGMNTEAFF. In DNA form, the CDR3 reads TGTGCCAGCACCCTAACACAGGGGATGAACACTGAAGCTTTCTTT.

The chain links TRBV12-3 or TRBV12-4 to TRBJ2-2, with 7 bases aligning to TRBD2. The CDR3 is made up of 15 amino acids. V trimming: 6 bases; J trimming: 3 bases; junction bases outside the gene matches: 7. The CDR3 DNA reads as TGTGCCAGCAGCCACCGGGACTACTACACCGGGGAGCTGTTTTTT. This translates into CASSHRDYYTGELFF.

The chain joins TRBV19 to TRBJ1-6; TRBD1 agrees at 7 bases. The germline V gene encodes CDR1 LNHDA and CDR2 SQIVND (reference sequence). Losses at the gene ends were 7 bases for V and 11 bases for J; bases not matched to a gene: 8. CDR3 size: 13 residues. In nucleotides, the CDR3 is TGTGCCAGTAAGACAGGGTTGTTAGCACCCCTCCACTTT. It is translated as CASKTGLLAPLHF.

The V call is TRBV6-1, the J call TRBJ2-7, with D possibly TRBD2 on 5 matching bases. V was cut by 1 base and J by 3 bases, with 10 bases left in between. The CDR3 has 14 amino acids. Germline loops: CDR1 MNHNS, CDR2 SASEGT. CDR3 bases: TGTGCCAGCAGTGAAGGCGGGCCGAACTACGAGCAGTACTTC. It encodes CASSEGGPNYEQYF.

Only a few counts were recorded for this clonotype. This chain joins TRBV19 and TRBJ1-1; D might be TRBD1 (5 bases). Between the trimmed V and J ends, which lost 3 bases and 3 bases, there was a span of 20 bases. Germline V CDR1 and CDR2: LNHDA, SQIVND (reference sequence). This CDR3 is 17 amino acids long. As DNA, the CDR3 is TGTGCCAGTAGTATGATTGGGGGGATTGGGGAGGACACTGAAGCTTTCTTT. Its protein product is CASSMIGGIGEDTEAFF.

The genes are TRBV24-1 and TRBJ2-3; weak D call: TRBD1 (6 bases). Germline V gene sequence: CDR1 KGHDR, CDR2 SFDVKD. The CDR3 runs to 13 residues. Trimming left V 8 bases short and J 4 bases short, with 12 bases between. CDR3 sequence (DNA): TGTGCCACCAACCCAGGACAGCCAGATACGCAGTATTTT. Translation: CATNPGQPDTQYF.

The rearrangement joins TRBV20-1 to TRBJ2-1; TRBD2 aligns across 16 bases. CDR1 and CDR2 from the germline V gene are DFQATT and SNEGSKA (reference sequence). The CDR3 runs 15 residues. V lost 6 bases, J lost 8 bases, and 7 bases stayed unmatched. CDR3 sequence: CSARGLAGGQDEQFF. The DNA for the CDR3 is TGCAGTGCCCGGGGACTAGCGGGAGGGCAGGATGAGCAGTTCTTC.

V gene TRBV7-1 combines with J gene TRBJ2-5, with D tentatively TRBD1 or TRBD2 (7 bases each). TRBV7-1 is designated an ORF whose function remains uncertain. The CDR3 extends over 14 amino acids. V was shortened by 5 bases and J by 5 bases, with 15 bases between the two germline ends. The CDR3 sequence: CASSRRQGGETQYF. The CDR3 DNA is TGTGCCAGCAGCAGACGACAGGGAGGGGAGACCCAGTACTTC.

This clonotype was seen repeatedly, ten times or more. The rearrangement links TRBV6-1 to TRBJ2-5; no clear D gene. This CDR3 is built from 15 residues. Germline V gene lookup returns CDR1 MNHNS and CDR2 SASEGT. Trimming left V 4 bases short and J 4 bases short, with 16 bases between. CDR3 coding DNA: TGTGCCAGCAGTGGTGAGAGTTGGGGTTCAGAGACCCAGTACTTC. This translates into CASSGESWGSETQYF.

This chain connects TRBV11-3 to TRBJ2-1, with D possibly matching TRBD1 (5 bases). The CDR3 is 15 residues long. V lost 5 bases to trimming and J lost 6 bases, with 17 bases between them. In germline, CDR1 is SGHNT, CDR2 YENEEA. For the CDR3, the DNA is TGTGCCAGCAGCCCAGGGAAGGGCCTCTCCAATGAGCAGTTCTTC. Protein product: CASSPGKGLSNEQFF. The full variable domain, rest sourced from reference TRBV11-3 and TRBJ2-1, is EAGVVQSPRYKIIEKKQPVAFWCNPISGHNTLYWYLQNLGQGPELLIRYENEEAVDDSQLPKDRFSAERLKGVDSTLKIQPAELGDSAVYLCASSPGKGLSNEQFFGPGTRLTVL.

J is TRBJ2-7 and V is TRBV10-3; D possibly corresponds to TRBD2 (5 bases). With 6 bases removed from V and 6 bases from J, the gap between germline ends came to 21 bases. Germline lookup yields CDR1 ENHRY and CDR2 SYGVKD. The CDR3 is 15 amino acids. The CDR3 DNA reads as TGTGCCATCAGGAGGGCGGTTCTTGAAGGAGGCGAGCAGTACTTC. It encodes CAIRRAVLEGGEQYF.

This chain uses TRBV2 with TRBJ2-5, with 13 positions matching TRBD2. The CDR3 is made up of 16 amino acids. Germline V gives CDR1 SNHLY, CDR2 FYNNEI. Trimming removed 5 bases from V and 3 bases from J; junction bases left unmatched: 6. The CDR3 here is CASSRGLAGVEETQYF. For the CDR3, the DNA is TGTGCCAGCAGTCGCGGACTAGCGGGAGTGGAAGAGACCCAGTACTTC. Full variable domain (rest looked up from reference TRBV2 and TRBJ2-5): EPEVTQTPSHQVTQMGQEVILRCVPISNHLYFYWYRQILGQKVEFLVSFYNNEISEKSEIFDDQFSVERPDGSNFTLKIRSTKLEDSAMYFCASSRGLAGVEETQYFGPGTRLLVL.